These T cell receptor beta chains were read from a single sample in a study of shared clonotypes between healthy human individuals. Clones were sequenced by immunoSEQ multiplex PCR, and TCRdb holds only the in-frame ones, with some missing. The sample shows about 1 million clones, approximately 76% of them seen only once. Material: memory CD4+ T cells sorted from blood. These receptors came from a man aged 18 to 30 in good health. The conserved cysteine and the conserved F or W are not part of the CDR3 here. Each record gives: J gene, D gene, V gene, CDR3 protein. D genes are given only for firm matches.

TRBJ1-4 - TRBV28 ASSLEGEGEKLF
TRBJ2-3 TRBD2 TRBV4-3 ASSQTPGREATDTQY
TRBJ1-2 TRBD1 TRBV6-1 ASSERGPYGYT
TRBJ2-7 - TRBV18 ASSPGGSRAYEQY
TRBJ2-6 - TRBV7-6 ASSLATGANVLT
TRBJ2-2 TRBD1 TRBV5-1 ASSLGPGTGGTGELF
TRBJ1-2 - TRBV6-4 ASSHFRVGGYT
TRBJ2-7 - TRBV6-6 ASSYRGNEQY
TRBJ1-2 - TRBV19 ASRGGGYT
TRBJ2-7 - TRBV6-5 ASSWDFSSYEQY
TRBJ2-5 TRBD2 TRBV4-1 ASSRNSGGAETQY
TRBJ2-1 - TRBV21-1 ASSAHDRVSYNEQF
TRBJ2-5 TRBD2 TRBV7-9 ASSLVPYAGTSGETQY
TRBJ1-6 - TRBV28 ATRAGNSPLH
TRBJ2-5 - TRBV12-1 ASSSGTGEATQY
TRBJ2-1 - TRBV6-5 ASSTRGAGSNEQF
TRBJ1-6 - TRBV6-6 AIAGQGFGSPLH
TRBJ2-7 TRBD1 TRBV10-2 ASINPGTEHYEQY
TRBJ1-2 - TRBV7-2 ASSLNAGRGYT
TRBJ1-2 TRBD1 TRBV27 ASSLQGQGVAGYT
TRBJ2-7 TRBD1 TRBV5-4 ASSPTGDRGYLEQY
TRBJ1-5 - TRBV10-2 ASSFGAGAPEPQH
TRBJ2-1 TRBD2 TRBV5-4 ASRASGGANEQF
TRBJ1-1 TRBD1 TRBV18 ASSPLQGGEAF
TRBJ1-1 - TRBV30 AWSVARIVGENTEAF
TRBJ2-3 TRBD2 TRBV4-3 ASSQDGGGSTDTQY
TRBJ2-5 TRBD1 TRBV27 ASSNTGGSETQY
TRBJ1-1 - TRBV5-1 ASSSDTEAF
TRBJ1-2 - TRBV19 ASSMSGPGYGYT
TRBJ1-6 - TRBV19 ASSIDRGQHYNSPLH
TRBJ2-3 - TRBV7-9 ASSDSGTDTQY
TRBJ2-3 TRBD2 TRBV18 ASSPSGGTDTQY
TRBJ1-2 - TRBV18 ASSPRVSDGYT
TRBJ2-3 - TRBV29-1 SVDRLGDTQY
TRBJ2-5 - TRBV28 ASSLSGGGQETQY
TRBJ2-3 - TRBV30 ACALGGADTQY
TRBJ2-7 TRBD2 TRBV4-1 ASSQAASGSYEQY
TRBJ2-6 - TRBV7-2 ASSLSGLRANVLT
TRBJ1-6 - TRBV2 ASSGGGSYNSPLH
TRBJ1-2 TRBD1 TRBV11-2 ASSWGQGADGGYT
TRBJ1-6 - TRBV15 ATSRGGGTYNSPLH